This T cell receptor beta chain is from a study of cytotoxic CD8 clonotypes in ibrutinib-treated CLL. Sequenced by immunoSEQ multiplex PCR; TCRdb stores in-frame clones only, minus some. The data show some 17,000 clones, with about 81% seen just once and approximately 15% held by the top ten. The CDR3 totals 13 residues. With 0 bases removed from V and 9 bases from J, the gap between germline ends came to 9 bases. Germline CDR1 is SGHTA and CDR2 is FQGNSA. Study-wide findings and caveats: Public clonotypes were uncommon and contracted or stayed stable on treatment.

Of note for this clone: Its antigen is still unknown.

Sequences were derived from PBMCs, sampled before ibrutinib treatment. The source of this sequence is a human donor with chronic lymphocytic leukemia. This chain uses TRBV7-2 with TRBJ2-1, with no clear D. CDR3: CASSLALVGEQFF. CDR3 DNA: TGTGCCAGCAGCTTAGCTCTAGTGGGTGAGCAGTTCTTC.